This T cell receptor (beta chain) was sequenced for a study of T cells in Graves' hyperthyroidism and ophthalmopathy. The J segment lost 4 bases and the V segment lost 0 bases, leaving 9 bases of the junction unmatched. Germline assignment: CDR1 LNHNV and CDR2 YYDKDF (reference sequence). The CDR3 is 17 residues long. In its sample, this clonotype was seen a few times. Researchers amplified the TCR beta CDR3 regions from RNA transcripts. Initially, a first-round RT-PCR of the TCR CDR3 employed the HTBI primer set. In TCRdb, the multiplex PCR reads were re-called with MiXCR into one record per CDR3 protein. The sample contains around 270,000 distinct CDR3 sequences, roughly 18% of which appear only once.

Sequencing used blood. The chain combines TRBV15 with TRBJ2-7; TRBD2 agrees at 10 bases. The receptor's source is a man over 45 with Graves' ophthalmopathy. The CDR3 reads CATSRDLAGGPKYEQYF. CDR3 coding DNA: TGTGCCACCAGCAGAGACTTAGCGGGAGGCCCCAAATACGAGCAGTACTTC.